This is a list of T cell receptor beta chains from one sample in a study of cytomegalovirus exposure and HLA in healthy donors. Only in-frame clones appear in the TCRdb table, and some are missing; sequencing was by immunoSEQ multiplex PCR. The table lists about 120,000 clones, about 69% of them singletons. What was sequenced was PBMCs. The receptors stem from a woman aged 18-29 years in good health and CMV-seronegative. CDR3s include the opening cysteine and the closing phenylalanine or tryptophan. The D gene is left open where the match is weak. Size tells how often a clone was seen (once, few, many) or the class of an expanded clone, and some rows leave it out.

.	TRBD1	TRBV28	TRBJ1-4	CASTLGSDRGEKLFF	TGTGCCAGCACCCTGGGGTCGGACAGGGGGGAAAAACTGTTTTTT
.	TRBD2	TRBV7-9	TRBJ2-3	CASSLAGGPTDTQYF	TGTGCCAGCAGCCTAGCGGGGGGACCCACAGATACGCAGTATTTT
.	.	TRBV13	TRBJ2-7	CASTFRGQLSYEQYF	TGTGCCAGCACCTTCCGAGGACAGCTATCCTACGAGCAGTACTTC
.	TRBD1	TRBV4-1	TRBJ1-5	CASSLPGQGNQPQHF	TGCGCCAGCAGCCTCCCCGGACAGGGTAATCAGCCCCAGCATTTT
.	TRBD1	TRBV2	TRBJ1-1	CASRNGQGALTEAFF	TGTGCCAGCAGAAACGGACAGGGGGCACTCACTGAAGCTTTCTTT
.	.	TRBV5-1	TRBJ1-1	CASSPGGTANTEAFF	TGCGCCAGCAGCCCGGGGGGGACGGCGAACACTGAAGCTTTCTTT
.	.	TRBV7-9	TRBJ1-5	CASSLGRGGGSNQPQHF	TGTGCCAGCAGCTTAGGGAGGGGGGGAGGTAGCAATCAGCCCCAGCATTTT
.	TRBD1	TRBV2	TRBJ1-6	CASRDRGYSPLHF	TGTGCCAGCAGAGACAGGGGTTATTCACCCCTCCACTTT
.	.	TRBV2	TRBJ1-2	CASRSPTNYGYTF	TGTGCCAGCAGGAGTCCTACTAACTATGGCTACACCTTC
once	.	TRBV19	TRBJ1-1	CATESGGGLTEAFF	TGTGCCACGGAAAGTGGGGGCGGCCTGACTGAAGCTTTCTTT
few	.	TRBV10-3	TRBJ1-2	CAISELTGSGYGYTF	TGTGCCATCAGTGAGCTTACAGGGTCCGGCTATGGCTACACCTTC
.	.	TRBV15	TRBJ1-4	CATTDLQREKLFF	TGTGCCACCACAGACCTCCAGAGGGAAAAACTGTTTTTT
once	.	TRBV29-1	TRBJ2-1	CSGSSYNEQFF	TGCAGCGGGAGCTCCTACAATGAGCAGTTCTTC
.	.	TRBV9	TRBJ1-1	CASSVGATNTEAFF	TGTGCCAGCAGCGTAGGGGCAACGAACACTGAAGCTTTCTTT
.	.	TRBV4-1	TRBJ1-2	CASSQPGEPGKGYTF	TGCGCCAGCAGCCAACCCGGGGAGCCTGGGAAAGGCTACACCTTC
.	TRBD2	TRBV2	TRBJ2-1	CASSDIRGGGNEQFF	TGTGCCAGCAGCGATATCCGGGGGGGAGGCAATGAGCAGTTCTTC
.	TRBD2	TRBV4-1	TRBJ2-4	CASSQTGRVSAKNIQYF	TGCGCCAGCAGCCAAACCGGGAGGGTCTCAGCCAAAAACATTCAGTACTTC
few	.	TRBV19	TRBJ1-5	CASSVGLLQPQHF	TGTGCCAGTAGTGTGGGCCTTTTGCAGCCCCAGCATTTT
few	.	TRBV10-3	TRBJ1-3	CATTVLGGTHSGNTIYF	TGTGCCACGACCGTGCTTGGCGGGACGCACTCTGGAAACACCATATATTTT
.	TRBD1	TRBV13	TRBJ1-2	CASSFGTGNYTF	TGTGCCAGCAGCTTTGGGACAGGGAACTACACCTTC